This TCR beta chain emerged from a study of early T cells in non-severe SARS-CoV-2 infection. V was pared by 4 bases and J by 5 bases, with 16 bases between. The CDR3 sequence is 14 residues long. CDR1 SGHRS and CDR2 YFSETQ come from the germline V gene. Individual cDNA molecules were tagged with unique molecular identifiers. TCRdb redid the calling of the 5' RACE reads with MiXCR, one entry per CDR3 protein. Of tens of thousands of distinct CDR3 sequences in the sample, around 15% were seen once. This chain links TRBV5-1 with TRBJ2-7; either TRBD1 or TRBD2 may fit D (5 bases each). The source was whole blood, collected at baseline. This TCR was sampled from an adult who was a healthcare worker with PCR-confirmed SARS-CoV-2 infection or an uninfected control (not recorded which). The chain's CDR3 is CASSATLGEDEQYF. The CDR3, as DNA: TGCGCCAGCAGCGCAACATTGGGGGAAGACGAGCAGTACTTC. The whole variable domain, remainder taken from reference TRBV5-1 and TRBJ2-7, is KAGVTQTPRYLIKTRGQQVTLSCSPISGHRSVSWYQQTPGQGLQFLFEYFSETQRNKGNFPGRFSGRQFSNSRSEMNVSTLELGDSALYLCASSATLGEDEQYFGPGTRLTVT.